The entry below describes one T cell receptor (beta chain). This clone was seen ten or more times. Which antigen it targets is not known. Given a much more abundant clone one base away, this may be a read error. The receptor library was made with PCR. Sequencer: Illumina HiSeq 4000. The TCR beta-chain CDR3 region of each patient was profiled by high-throughput sequencing. The published analysis was carried out like this. CDR3 differences across clinicopathological groups were used to build a classifier for discriminating distant-metastatic papillary thyroid cancer patients. Repertoire diversity was assessed with the Shannon index, and tumor-blood repertoire similarity with the Morisita-Horn index. In-frame beta chains were kept once TCRdb had trimmed the public reads at Q25 with fastp and called clones with MiXCR. These V and J calls derive from TCRdb rather than the authors' analysis. The sample profile shows some 19,000 clones; approximately 32% of them were found once. Of the sample, 20% to 25% falls within the top ten clones.

No patient had received any treatment before thyroid surgery. The study retrospectively analysed patient clinical samples collected from about 2012 to 2019 using T-cell receptor beta sequencing. This specimen comes from a study of metastatic and nonmetastatic thyroid tumors (dated by TCRdb to about 2020). About the full investigation: Repertoires were compared across peripheral blood and tumor or nodule tissue samples from malignant and benign thyroid patients. Overall results and qualifications from the work: TCR beta diversity was reported as significantly higher in malignant tumors than in benign nodules, in both blood and tumor samples.

Taken from the germline V gene (reference sequence), the CDR1 and CDR2 loops are DFQATT and SNEGSKA. Here V drops 5 bases and J drops 5 bases, and the junction holds 9 bases not matched to any gene. Taken from cysteine to phenylalanine, the CDR3 has 14 residues. Only CDR3 DNA is held: 42 bases, read in frame from base 1. Sequences were obtained from adjacent normal tissue. This sequence was found in a female donor with papillary thyroid cancer or a benign thyroid nodule (not recorded which). Some clones in this sample may be carry-over from other donors' samples. The V and J genes are TRBV20-1 and TRBJ2-5, and TRBD2 aligns with 9 junction nucleotides. The DNA sequence reads TGCAGTGCTGGCGGCGGGGGGGCGGGTGAGACCCAGTACTTC. Its translation is CSAGGGGAGETQYF.